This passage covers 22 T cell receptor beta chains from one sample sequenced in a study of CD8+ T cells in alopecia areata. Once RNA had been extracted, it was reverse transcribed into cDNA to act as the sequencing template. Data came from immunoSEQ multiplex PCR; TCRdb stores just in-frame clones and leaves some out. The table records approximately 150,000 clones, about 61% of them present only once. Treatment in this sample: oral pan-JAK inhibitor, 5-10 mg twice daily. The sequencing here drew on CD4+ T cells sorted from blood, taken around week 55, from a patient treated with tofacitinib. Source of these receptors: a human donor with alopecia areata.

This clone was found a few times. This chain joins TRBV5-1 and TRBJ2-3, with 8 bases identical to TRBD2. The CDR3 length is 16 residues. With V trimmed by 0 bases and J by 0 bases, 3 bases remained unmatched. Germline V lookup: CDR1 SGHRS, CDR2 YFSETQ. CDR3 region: CASSLEPSGSTDTQYF. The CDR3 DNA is TGCGCCAGCAGCTTGGAACCTAGCGGGAGCACAGATACGCAGTATTTT.

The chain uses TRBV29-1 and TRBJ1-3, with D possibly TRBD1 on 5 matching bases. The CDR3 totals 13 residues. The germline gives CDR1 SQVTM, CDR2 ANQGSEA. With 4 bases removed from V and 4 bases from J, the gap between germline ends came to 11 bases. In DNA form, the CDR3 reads TGCAGCGTTGCGGCCAGGGAGGGAAACACCATATATTTT. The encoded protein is CSVAAREGNTIYF. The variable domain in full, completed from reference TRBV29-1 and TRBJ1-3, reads SAVISQKPSRDICQRGTSLTIQCQVDSQVTMMFWYRQQPGQSLTLIATANQGSEATYESGFVIDKFPISRPNLTFSTLTVSNMSPEDSSIYLCSVAAREGNTIYFGEGSWLTVV.

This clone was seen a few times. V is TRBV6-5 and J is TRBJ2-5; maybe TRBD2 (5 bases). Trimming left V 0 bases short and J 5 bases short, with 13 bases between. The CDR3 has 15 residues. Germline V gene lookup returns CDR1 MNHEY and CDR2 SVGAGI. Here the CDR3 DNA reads TGTGCCAGCAGTTACTCCGGGCTAGCTGTTGAGACCCAGTACTTC. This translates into CASSYSGLAVETQYF.

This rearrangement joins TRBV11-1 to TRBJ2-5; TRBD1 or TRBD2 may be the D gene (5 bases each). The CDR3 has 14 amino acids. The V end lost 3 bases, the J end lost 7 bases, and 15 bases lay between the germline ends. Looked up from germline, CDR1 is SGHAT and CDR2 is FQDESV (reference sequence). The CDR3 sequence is CASSFSGSGGTQYF. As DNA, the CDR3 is TGTGCCAGCAGCTTCTCAGGGTCCGGAGGGACCCAGTACTTC.

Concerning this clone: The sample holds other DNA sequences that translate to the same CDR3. The CDR3 coding sequence is TGCGCCAGCAGCGGACAGATGAACACTGAAGCTTTCTTT. This sequence encodes CASSGQMNTEAFF. The V and J genes are TRBV5-1 and TRBJ1-1, with D possibly matching TRBD1 (6 bases). Germline assignment: CDR1 SGHRS and CDR2 YFSETQ. V lost 4 bases and J 0 bases, leaving 7 bases between the germline ends. The CDR3 covers 13 residues.

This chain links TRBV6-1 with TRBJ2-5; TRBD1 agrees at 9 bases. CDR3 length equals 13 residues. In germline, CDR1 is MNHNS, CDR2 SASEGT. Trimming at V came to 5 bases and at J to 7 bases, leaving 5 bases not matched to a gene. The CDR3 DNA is TGTGCCAGCAGTCGGGACAGGGAAGGGACCCAGTACTTC. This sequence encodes CASSRDREGTQYF.

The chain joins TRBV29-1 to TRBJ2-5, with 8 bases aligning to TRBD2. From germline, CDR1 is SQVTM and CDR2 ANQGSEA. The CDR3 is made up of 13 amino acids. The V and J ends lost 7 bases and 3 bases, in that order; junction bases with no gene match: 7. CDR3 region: CSAYGGAKETQYF. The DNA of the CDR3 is TGCAGCGCCTACGGGGGGGCTAAAGAGACCCAGTACTTC.

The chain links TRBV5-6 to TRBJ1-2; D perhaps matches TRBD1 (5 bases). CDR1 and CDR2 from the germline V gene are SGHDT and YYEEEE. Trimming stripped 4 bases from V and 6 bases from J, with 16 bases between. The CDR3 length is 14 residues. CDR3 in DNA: TGTGCCAGCAGCCCCCCAGGGTTCGGGAATGGCTACACCTTC. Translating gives CASSPPGFGNGYTF.

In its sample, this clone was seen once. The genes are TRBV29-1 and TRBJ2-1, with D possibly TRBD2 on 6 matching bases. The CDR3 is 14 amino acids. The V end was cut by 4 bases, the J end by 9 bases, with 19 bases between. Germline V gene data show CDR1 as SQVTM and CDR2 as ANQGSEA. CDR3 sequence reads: CSVVTGLTSGEQFF. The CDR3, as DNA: TGCAGCGTTGTAACGGGACTCACATCTGGTGAGCAGTTCTTC.

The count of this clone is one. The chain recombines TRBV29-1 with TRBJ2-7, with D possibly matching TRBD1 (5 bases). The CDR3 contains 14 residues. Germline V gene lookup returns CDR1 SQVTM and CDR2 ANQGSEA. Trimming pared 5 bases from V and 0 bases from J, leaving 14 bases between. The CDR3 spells CSVYGYRSSYEQYF. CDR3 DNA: TGCAGCGTTTACGGATACAGGAGCTCCTACGAGCAGTACTTC.

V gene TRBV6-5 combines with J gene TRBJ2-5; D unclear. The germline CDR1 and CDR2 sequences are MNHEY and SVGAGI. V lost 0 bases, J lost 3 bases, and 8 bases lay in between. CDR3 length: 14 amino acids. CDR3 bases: TGTGCCAGCAGTTACTCGGGCGGAAAAGAGACCCAGTACTTC. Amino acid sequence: CASSYSGGKETQYF.

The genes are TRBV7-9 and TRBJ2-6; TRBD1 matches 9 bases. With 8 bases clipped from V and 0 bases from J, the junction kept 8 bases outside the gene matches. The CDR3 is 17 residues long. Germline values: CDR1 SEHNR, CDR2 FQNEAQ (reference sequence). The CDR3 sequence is CASGQTGGPSGANVLTF. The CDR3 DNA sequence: TGTGCCAGCGGTCAAACAGGGGGCCCCTCTGGGGCCAACGTCCTGACTTTC.

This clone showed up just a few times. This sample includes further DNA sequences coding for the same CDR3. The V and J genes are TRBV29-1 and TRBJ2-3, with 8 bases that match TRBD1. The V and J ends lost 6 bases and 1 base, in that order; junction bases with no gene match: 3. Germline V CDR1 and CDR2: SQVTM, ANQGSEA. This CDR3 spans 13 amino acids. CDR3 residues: CSVDRGRTDTQYF. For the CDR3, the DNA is TGCAGCGTCGACAGGGGCCGCACAGATACGCAGTATTTT.

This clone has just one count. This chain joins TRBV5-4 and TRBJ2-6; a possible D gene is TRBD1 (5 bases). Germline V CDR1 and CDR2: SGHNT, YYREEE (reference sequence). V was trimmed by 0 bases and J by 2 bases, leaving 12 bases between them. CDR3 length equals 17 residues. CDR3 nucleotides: TGTGCCAGCAGCTTGGCAAGGGGAACTGCTGGGGCCAACGTCCTGACTTTC. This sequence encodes CASSLARGTAGANVLTF.

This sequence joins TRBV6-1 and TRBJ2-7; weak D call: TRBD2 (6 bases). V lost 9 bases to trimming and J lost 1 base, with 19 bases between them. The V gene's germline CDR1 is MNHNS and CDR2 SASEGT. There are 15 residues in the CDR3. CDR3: CASGEGLKVSYEQYF. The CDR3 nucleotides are TGTGCCAGTGGCGAGGGACTCAAGGTATCCTACGAGCAGTACTTC.

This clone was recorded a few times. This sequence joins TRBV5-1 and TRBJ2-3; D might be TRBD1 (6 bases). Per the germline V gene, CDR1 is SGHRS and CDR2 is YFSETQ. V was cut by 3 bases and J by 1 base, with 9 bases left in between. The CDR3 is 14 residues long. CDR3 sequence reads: CASSSGQRTDTQYF. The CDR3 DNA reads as TGCGCCAGCAGCTCTGGACAGCGCACAGATACGCAGTATTTT.

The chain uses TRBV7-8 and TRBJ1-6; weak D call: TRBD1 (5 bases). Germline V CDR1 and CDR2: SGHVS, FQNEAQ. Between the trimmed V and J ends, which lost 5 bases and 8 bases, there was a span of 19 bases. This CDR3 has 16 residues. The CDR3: CASSRRPGGGDSPLHF. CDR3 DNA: TGTGCCAGCAGCCGACGACCGGGCGGGGGAGATTCACCCCTCCACTTT.

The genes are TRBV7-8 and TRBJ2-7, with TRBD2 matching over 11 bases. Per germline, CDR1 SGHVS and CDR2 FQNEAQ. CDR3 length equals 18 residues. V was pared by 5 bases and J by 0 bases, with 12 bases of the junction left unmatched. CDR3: CASSPRLAGGSSSYEQYF. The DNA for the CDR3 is TGTGCCAGCAGCCCCCGGCTAGCGGGGGGCTCAAGCTCCTACGAGCAGTACTTC.

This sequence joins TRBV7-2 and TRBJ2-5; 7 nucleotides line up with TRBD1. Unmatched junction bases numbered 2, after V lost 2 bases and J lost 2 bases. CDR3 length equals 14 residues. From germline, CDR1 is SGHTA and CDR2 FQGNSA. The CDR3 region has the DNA TGTGCCAGCAGCTTATTCAGGGGGCAAGAGACCCAGTACTTC. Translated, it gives CASSLFRGQETQYF.

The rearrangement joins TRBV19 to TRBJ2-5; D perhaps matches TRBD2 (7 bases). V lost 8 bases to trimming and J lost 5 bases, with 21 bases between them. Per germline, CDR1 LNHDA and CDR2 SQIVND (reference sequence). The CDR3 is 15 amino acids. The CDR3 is CASQKPGGGSETQYF. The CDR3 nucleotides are TGTGCCAGTCAAAAACCTGGGGGGGGCAGCGAGACCCAGTACTTC. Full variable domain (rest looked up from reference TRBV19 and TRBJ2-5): DGGITQSPKYLFRKEGQNVTLSCEQNLNHDAMYWYRQDPGQGLRLIYYSQIVNDFQKGDIAEGYSVSREKKESFPLTVTSAQKNPTAFYLCASQKPGGGSETQYFGPGTRLLVL.

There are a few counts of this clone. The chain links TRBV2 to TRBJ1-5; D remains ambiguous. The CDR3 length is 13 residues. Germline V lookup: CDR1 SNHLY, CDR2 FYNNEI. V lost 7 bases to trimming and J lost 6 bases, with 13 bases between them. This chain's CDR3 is CASNKAGSQPQHF. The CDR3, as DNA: TGTGCCAGCAATAAGGCGGGGAGTCAGCCCCAGCATTTT.

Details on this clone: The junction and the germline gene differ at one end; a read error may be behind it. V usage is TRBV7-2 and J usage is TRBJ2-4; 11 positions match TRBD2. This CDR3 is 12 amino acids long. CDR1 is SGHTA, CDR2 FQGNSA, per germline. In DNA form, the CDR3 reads TGTGCCAGCAGCTTAATAGCGGGGGGGTACTTCTTC. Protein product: CASSLIAGGYFF. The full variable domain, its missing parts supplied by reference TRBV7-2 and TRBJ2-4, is GAGVSQSPSNKVTEKGKDVELRCDPISGHTALYWYRQSLGQGLEFLIYFQGNSAPDKSGLPSDRFSAERTGGSVSTLTIQRTQQEDSAVYLCASSLIAGGYFFGAGTRLSVL.